The rows below give T cell receptor beta chains drawn from one sample of a study of response to subunit inactivated influenza vaccine. Using its own MiXCR run on the RT-PCR reads, TCRdb lists one record per CDR3 protein. The repertoire holds about 700,000 distinct CDR3 sequences, with about 15% as singletons. The sequencing here drew on PBMCs from blood, taken less than 15 days before vaccination. These receptors all stem from a man in his forties or fifties who received an inactivated influenza vaccine. Both conserved end residues are part of each CDR3. D genes are given only for firm matches. Size is stated for part of the rows, as once, few or many counts, or as a class when the clone is expanded.

D: TRBD2; J: TRBJ2-3; size: NA; V: TRBV11-2; CDR3: CASSPERLARTDTQYF; DNA: TGTGCCAGCAGCCCTGAGCGACTAGCCCGCACAGATACGCAGTATTTT
D: NA; J: TRBJ1-6; size: NA; V: TRBV2; CDR3: CASRDLGIDALHF; DNA: TGTGCCAGCAGAGACCTCGGGATTGACGCCCTCCACTTT
D: TRBD2; J: TRBJ2-3; size: NA; V: TRBV19; CDR3: CATAGGLTFTDTQYF; DNA: TGTGCCACCGCGGGAGGGCTAACCTTCACAGATACGCAGTATTTT
D: TRBD1; J: TRBJ1-4; size: few; V: TRBV25-1; CDR3: CASSTPGQGIAHEKLFF; DNA: TGTGCCAGCAGTACACCGGGACAGGGGATCGCGCATGAAAAACTGTTTTTT
D: NA; J: TRBJ2-2; size: NA; V: TRBV7-2; CDR3: CASSYGSYTGELFF; DNA: TGTGCCAGCAGCTACGGTAGTTACACCGGGGAGCTGTTTTTT
D: TRBD2; J: TRBJ2-3; size: NA; V: TRBV7-2; CDR3: CASSSSTGLAGVWQYF; DNA: TGTGCCAGCAGTTCATCCACGGGACTAGCGGGAGTTTGGCAGTATTTT
D: NA; J: TRBJ1-1; size: NA; V: TRBV11-2; CDR3: CASSLDGLGGAFF; DNA: TGTGCCAGCAGCTTAGACGGGCTGGGGGGGGCTTTCTTT
D: NA; J: TRBJ2-7; size: NA; V: TRBV15; CDR3: CATSREQLAYEQYF; DNA: TGTGCCACCAGCAGAGAGCAACTAGCCTACGAGCAGTACTTC
D: NA; J: TRBJ1-6; size: NA; V: TRBV2; CDR3: CASKADQNNSPLHF; DNA: TGTGCCAGCAAAGCGGACCAGAATAATTCACCCCTCCACTTT
D: NA; J: TRBJ1-2; size: NA; V: TRBV6-2/TRBV6-3; CDR3: CASSYSGGRRTYGYTF; DNA: TGTGCCAGCAGTTACTCGGGGGGACGAAGGACCTATGGCTACACCTTC
D: NA; J: TRBJ1-3; size: few; V: TRBV20-1; CDR3: CSARDTRTAGNTIYF; DNA: TGCAGTGCTAGAGATACTAGGACGGCTGGAAACACCATATATTTT
D: NA; J: TRBJ2-1; size: few; V: TRBV30; CDR3: CAWSYGDWKQFF; DNA: TGTGCCTGGAGTTATGGGGACTGGAAGCAGTTCTTC
D: NA; J: TRBJ2-7; size: NA; V: TRBV5-1; CDR3: CASSWDGYEQYF; DNA: TGCGCCAGCAGCTGGGACGGGTACGAGCAGTACTTC
D: NA; J: TRBJ2-7; size: few; V: TRBV7-8; CDR3: CASSAGVKYEQYF; DNA: TGTGCCAGCAGCGCAGGGGTCAAATACGAGCAGTACTTC
D: TRBD2; J: TRBJ2-1; size: NA; V: TRBV7-9; CDR3: CASSIAGSSYNEQFF; DNA: TGTGCCAGCAGTATAGCGGGTAGCTCCTACAATGAGCAGTTCTTC
D: NA; J: TRBJ2-2; size: many; V: TRBV7-6; CDR3: CASSLASGELFF; DNA: TGTGCCAGCAGCTTAGCGTCCGGGGAGCTGTTTTTT
D: TRBD2; J: TRBJ2-1; size: few; V: TRBV7-9; CDR3: CASSPGLAQSSYNEQFF; DNA: TGTGCCAGCAGCCCGGGACTAGCCCAGAGCTCCTACAATGAGCAGTTCTTC
D: TRBD2; J: TRBJ2-3; size: NA; V: TRBV7-9; CDR3: CASSGGPHDTQYF; DNA: TGTGCCAGCTCGGGGGGACCGCATGATACGCAGTATTTT
D: TRBD1; J: TRBJ2-7; size: NA; V: TRBV2; CDR3: CASTPLPSRGKVDEQYF; DNA: TGTGCCAGCACTCCCCTACCCTCCAGGGGGAAGGTGGACGAGCAGTACTTC
D: NA; J: TRBJ2-5; size: NA; V: TRBV14; CDR3: CASSQNRGQETQYF; DNA: TGTGCCAGCAGCCAAAACCGGGGACAAGAGACCCAGTACTTC
D: NA; J: TRBJ2-3; size: NA; V: TRBV18; CDR3: CASSPMGTTDTQYF; DNA: TGTGCCAGCTCACCGATGGGGACAACAGATACGCAGTATTTT
D: NA; J: TRBJ2-7; size: few; V: TRBV7-9; CDR3: CASTQGGAYEQYF; DNA: TGTGCCAGCACCCAGGGAGGAGCCTACGAGCAGTACTTC
D: TRBD1; J: TRBJ2-3; size: many; V: TRBV5-1; CDR3: CASTETGGGDTQYF; DNA: TGCGCCAGCACCGAGACAGGGGGAGGGGATACGCAGTATTTT
D: NA; J: TRBJ2-6; size: few; V: TRBV20-1; CDR3: CSPSRSGANVLTF; DNA: TGCAGTCCCAGCCGCTCTGGGGCCAACGTCCTGACTTTC
D: TRBD1; J: TRBJ2-3; size: many; V: TRBV5-1; CDR3: CASSDPGQGRYF; DNA: TGCGCCAGCAGCGACCCGGGACAGGGCAGGTATTTT
D: TRBD2; J: TRBJ2-2; size: few; V: TRBV12-3/TRBV12-4; CDR3: CASSYLAGGDTGELFF; DNA: TGTGCCAGCAGCTATTTAGCGGGGGGGGACACCGGGGAGCTGTTTTTT